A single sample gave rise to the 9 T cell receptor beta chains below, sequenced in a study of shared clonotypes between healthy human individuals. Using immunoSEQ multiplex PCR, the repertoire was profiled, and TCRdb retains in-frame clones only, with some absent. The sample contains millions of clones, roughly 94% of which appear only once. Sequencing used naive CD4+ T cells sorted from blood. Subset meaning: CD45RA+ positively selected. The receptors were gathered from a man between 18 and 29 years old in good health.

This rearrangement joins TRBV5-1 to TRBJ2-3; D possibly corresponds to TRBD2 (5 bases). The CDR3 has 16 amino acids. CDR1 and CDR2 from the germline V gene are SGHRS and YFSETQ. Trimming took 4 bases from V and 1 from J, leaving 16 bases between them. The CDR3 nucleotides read TGCGCCAGCAGCCCCCTGGGGAGTTGGGGCACAGATACGCAGTATTTT. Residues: CASSPLGSWGTDTQYF.

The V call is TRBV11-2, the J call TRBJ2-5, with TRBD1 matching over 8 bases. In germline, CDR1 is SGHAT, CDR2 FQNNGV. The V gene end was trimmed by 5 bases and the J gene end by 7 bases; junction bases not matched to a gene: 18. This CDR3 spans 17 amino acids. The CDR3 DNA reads TGTGCCAGCAGCCCCGCCTTTTGGGGACAGGAGACATGGACCCAGTACTTC. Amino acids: CASSPAFWGQETWTQYF. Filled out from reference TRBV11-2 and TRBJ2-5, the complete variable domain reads EAGVAQSPRYKIIEKRQSVAFWCNPISGHATLYWYQQILGQGPKLLIQFQNNGVVDDSQLPKDRFSAERLKGVDSTLKIQPAKLEDSAVYLCASSPAFWGQETWTQYFGPGTRLLVL.

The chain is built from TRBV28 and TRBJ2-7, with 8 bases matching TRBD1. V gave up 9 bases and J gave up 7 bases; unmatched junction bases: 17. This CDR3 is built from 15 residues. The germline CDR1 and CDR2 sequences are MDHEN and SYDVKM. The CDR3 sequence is CARPPSRGRYKEQYF. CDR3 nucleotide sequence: TGTGCCAGGCCCCCCTCCAGGGGGCGTTACAAAGAGCAGTACTTC.

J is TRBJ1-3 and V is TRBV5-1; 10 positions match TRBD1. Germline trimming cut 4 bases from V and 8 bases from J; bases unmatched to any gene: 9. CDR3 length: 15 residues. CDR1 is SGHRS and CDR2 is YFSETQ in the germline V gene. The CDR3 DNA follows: TGCGCCAGCAGCCCGGGACAGGGGTTACTAGACACCATATATTTT. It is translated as CASSPGQGLLDTIYF.

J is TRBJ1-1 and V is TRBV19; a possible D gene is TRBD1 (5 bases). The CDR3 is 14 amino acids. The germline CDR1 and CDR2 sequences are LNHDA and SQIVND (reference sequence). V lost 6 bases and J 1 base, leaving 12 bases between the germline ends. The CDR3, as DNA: TGTGCCAGTAGATCGCCGACAGAGAACACTGAAGCTTTCTTT. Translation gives CASRSPTENTEAFF.

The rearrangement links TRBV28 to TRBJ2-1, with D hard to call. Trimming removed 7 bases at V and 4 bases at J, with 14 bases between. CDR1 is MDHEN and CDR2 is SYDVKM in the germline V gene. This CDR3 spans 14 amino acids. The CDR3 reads CASTSFLVYNEQFF. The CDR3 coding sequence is TGTGCCAGCACTTCTTTTCTCGTTTACAATGAGCAGTTCTTC.

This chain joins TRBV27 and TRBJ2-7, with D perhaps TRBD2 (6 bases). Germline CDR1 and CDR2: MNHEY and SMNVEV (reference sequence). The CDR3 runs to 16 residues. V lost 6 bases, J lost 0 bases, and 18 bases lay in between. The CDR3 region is CASRKTPGLSSYEQYF. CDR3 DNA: TGTGCCAGCAGAAAGACCCCGGGACTCAGCTCCTACGAGCAGTACTTC.

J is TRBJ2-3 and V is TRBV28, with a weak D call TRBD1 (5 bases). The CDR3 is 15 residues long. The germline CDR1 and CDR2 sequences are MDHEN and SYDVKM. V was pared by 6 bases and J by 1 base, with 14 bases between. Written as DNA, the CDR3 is TGTGCCAGCAGAAGTGTGGACACCCGCACAGATACGCAGTATTTT. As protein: CASRSVDTRTDTQYF. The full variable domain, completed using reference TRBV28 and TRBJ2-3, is DVKVTQSSRYLVKRTGEKVFLECVQDMDHENMFWYRQDPGLGLRLIYFSYDVKMKEKGDIPEGYSVSREKKERFSLILESASTNQTSMYLCASRSVDTRTDTQYFGPGTRLTVL.

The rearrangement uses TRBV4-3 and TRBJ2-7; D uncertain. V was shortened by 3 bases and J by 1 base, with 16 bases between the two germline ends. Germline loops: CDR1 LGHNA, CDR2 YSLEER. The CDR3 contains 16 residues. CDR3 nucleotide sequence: TGCGCCAGCAGCCAGGGTTTGGGCGCCTATTCCTACGAGCAGTACTTC. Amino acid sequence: CASSQGLGAYSYEQYF.